This paragraph covers one T cell receptor beta chain sequence. Its specificity is not known. These data come from a study of OX40 agonist ivuxolimab in advanced cancers. About the study: Ivuxolimab, an agonistic anti-OX40 (CD134) antibody, was given to patients.

Study-level findings and limits: The average count of expanded clones was higher among CD8+ T cells than among CD4+.

The repertoire was sequenced with immunoSEQ multiplex PCR; TCRdb's copy has only in-frame clones and lacks some. The repertoire consists of approximately 82,000 clones, with 85% to 90% occurring once and the leading ten covering around 2%. This clonotype originated in an adult with an advanced solid tumor such as melanoma, head and neck, liver or kidney cancer. Sequenced here: CD4+ or CD8+ T cells sorted from blood, sampled in a trial of the OX40 agonist ivuxolimab.

CDR3 protein: CASSLAGQVYNEQFF. The CDR3 DNA reads TGCGCCAGCAGCTTGGCGGGACAGGTGTACAATGAGCAGTTCTTC. The V and J genes are TRBV5-1 and TRBJ2-1, with TRBD1 matching over 8 bases. The CDR3 has 15 amino acids. V lost 0 bases to trimming and J lost 4 bases; unmatched junction nucleotides: 3. Germline CDR1 SGHRS, CDR2 YFSETQ.